This T cell receptor (beta chain) derives from a study of shared clonotypes between healthy human individuals. CDR1 and CDR2 from the germline V gene are SEHNR and FQNEAQ (reference sequence). Trimming took 7 bases from V and 2 from J, leaving 11 bases between them. The CDR3 sequence is 13 residues long. Only CD45RO-negative cells positively selected for CCR7 counted as naive CD8 cells, so terminally differentiated effector memory CD45RA+ cells were excluded. The donors were adults (healthy and HIV-negative) with no recent acute infections or vaccinations. For sorted subsets, 150 to 200 ng DNA per replicate equaled around 30,000 T cell genomes. Profiled with immunoSEQ multiplex PCR; TCRdb holds only in-frame clones, not every one. The sample yields roughly 2,000,000 clones, approximately 95% seen once.

The sequence was obtained from a man younger than 30 in good health. Sequenced material: naive CD8+ T cells sorted from blood. This chain connects TRBV7-9 to TRBJ1-1; D unclear. The CDR3 DNA reads as TGTGCCAGCACAGACGGAGTAAACACTGAAGCTTTCTTT. Translated: CASTDGVNTEAFF.